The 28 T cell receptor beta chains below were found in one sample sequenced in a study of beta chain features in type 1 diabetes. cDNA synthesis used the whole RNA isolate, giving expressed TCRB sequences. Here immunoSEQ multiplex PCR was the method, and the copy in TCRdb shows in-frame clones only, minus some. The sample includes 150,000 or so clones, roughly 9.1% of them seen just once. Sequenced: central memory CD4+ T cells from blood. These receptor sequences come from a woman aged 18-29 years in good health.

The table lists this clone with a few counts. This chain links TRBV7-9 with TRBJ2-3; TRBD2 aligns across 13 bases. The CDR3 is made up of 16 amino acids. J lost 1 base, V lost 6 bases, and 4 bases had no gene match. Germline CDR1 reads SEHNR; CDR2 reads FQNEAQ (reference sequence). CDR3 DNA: TGTGCCAGCAGGCCAGGACTAGCGGGGGGCACAGATACGCAGTATTTT. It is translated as CASRPGLAGGTDTQYF.

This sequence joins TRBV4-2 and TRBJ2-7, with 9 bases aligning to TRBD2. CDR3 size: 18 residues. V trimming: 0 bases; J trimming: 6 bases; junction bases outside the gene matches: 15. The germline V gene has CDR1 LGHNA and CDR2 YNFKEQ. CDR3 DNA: TGTGCCAGCAGCCAAGAATTGGGTAGCGGGGGCCGGCCCGGCGAGCAGTACTTC. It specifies CASSQELGSGGRPGEQYF.

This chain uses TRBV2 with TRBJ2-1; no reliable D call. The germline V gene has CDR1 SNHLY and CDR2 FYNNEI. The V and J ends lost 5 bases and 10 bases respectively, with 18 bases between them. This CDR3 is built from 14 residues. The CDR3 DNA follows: TGTGCCAGCAGTCGCTCCGGCGACAATGACGAGCAGTTCTTC. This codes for CASSRSGDNDEQFF.

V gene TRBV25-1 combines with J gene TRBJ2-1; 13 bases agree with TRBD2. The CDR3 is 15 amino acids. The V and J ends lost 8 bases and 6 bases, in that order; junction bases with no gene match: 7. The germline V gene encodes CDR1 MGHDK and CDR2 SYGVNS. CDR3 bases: TGTGCCAGCGCCGCCCGGACTAGCGGGAGCAATGAGCAGTTCTTC. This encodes CASAARTSGSNEQFF.

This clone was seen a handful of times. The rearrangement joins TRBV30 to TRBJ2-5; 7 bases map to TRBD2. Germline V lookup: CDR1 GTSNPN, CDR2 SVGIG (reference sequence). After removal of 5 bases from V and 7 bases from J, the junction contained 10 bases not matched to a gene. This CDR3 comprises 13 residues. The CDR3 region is CAWVREDKRTQYF. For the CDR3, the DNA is TGTGCCTGGGTCCGGGAGGATAAGAGGACCCAGTACTTC.

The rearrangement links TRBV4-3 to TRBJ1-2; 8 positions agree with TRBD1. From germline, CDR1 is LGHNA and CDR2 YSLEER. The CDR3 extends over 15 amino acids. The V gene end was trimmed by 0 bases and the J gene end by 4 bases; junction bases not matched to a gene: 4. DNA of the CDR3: TGCGCCAGCAGCCAAGATCGCCAGGGGGCCTATGGCTACACCTTC. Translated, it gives CASSQDRQGAYGYTF.

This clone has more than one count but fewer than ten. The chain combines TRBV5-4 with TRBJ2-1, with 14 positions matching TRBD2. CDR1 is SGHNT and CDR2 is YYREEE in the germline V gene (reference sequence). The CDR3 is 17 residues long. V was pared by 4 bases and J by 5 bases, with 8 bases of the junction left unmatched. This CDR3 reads CASSAGTSGRGDNEQFF. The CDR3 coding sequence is TGTGCCAGCAGCGCCGGGACTAGCGGGAGAGGGGACAATGAGCAGTTCTTC.

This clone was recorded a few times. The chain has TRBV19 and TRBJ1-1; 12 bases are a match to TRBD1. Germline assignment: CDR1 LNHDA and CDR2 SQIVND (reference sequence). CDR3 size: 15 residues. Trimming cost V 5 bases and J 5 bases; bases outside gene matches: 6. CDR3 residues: CASSPGQGARTEAFF. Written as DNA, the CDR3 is TGTGCCAGTAGTCCGGGACAGGGGGCTAGAACTGAAGCTTTCTTT.

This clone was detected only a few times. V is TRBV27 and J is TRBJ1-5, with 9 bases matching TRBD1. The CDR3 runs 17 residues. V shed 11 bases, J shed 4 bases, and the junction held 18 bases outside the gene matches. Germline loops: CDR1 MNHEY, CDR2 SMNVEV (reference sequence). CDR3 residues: CARTGDFPPEPNQPQHF. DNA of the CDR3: TGTGCCCGGACAGGGGATTTTCCACCGGAGCCTAATCAGCCCCAGCATTTT.

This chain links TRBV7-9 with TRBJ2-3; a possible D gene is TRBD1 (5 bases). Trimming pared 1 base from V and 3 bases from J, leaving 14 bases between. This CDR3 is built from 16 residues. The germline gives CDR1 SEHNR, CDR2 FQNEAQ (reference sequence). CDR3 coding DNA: TGTGCCAGCAGCTTAGGGAGCCAGGGAAGAACAGATACGCAGTATTTT. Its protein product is CASSLGSQGRTDTQYF.

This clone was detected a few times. CDR3 nucleotide sequence: TGCGCCAGCAGCTTCACCCGGGACTCCACCTACGAGCAGTACTTC. Translation gives CASSFTRDSTYEQYF. The rearrangement joins TRBV5-1 to TRBJ2-7; D might be TRBD2 (6 bases). The length of the CDR3 is 15 residues. V dropped 2 bases and J dropped 2 bases, with 14 bases sitting between them. Germline CDR1 reads SGHRS; CDR2 reads YFSETQ.

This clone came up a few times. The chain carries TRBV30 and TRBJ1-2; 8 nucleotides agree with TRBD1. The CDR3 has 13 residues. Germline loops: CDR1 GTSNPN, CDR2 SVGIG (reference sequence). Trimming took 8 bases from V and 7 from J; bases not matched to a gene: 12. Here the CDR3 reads CASSIQGAVGYTF. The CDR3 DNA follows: TGTGCCAGTAGCATCCAGGGGGCGGTTGGCTACACCTTC. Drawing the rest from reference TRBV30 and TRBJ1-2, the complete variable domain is SQTIHQWPATLVQPVGSPLSLECTVEGTSNPNLYWYRQAAGRGLQLLFYSVGIGQISSEVPQNLSASRPQDRQFILSSKKLLLSDSGFYLCASSIQGAVGYTFGSGTRLTVV.

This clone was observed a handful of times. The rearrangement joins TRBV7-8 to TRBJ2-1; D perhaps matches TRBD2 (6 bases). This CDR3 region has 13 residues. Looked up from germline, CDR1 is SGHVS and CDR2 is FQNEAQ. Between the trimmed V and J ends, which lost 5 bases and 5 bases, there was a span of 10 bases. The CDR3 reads CASSMGLNNEQFF. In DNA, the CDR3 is TGTGCCAGCAGCATGGGACTTAACAATGAGCAGTTCTTC.

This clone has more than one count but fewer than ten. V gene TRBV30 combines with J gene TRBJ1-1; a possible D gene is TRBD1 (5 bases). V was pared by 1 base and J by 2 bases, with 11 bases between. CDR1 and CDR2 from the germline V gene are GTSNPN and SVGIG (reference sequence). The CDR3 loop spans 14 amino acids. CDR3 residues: CAWSELTANTEAFF. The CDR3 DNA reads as TGTGCCTGGAGTGAGCTGACAGCTAACACTGAAGCTTTCTTT.

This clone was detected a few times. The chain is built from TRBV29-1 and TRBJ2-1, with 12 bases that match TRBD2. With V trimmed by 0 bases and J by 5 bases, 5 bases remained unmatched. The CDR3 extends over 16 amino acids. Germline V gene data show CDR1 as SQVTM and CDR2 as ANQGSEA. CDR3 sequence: CSVEDGASGRDNEQFF. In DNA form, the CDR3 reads TGCAGCGTTGAAGATGGGGCTAGCGGGAGGGACAATGAGCAGTTCTTC.

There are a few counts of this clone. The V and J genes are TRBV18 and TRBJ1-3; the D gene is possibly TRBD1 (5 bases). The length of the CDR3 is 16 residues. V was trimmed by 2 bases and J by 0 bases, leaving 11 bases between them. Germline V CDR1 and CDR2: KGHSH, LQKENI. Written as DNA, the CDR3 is TGTGCCAGCTCACCAAGCCAGGGTTTCTCTGGAAACACCATATATTTT. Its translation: CASSPSQGFSGNTIYF.

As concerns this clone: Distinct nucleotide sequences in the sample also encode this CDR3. CDR3 bases: TGTGCCAGCTCACCACCGTCGGAAGAGACCCAGTACTTC. Its translation is CASSPPSEETQYF. This chain connects TRBV18 to TRBJ2-5; D is undetermined. This CDR3 region has 13 residues. Between the trimmed V and J ends, which lost 0 bases and 3 bases, there was a span of 5 bases. CDR1 and CDR2 (germline): KGHSH, LQKENI.

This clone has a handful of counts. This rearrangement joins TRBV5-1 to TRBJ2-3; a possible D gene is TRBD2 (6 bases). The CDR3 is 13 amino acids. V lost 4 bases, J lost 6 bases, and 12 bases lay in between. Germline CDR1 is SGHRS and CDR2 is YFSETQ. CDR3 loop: CASSPGEMDTQYF. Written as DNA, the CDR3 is TGCGCCAGCAGCCCGGGGGAGATGGATACGCAGTATTTT.

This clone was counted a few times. The CDR3 spells CAWSVTGSKRSGYTF. The CDR3, as DNA: TGTGCCTGGAGTGTAACCGGGTCAAAAAGGAGTGGCTACACCTTC. V usage is TRBV30 and J usage is TRBJ1-2; D not resolved. The V gene's germline CDR1 is GTSNPN and CDR2 SVGIG (reference sequence). The CDR3 spans 15 residues. V was clipped by 0 bases and J by 7 bases, with 18 bases between them.

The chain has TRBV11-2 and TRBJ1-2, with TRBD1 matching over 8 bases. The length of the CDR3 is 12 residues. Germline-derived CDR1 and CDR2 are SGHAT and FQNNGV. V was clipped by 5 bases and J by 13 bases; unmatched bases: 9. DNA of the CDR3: TGTGCCAGCAGCGTCGACAGGGGCCTAAGCACCTTC. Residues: CASSVDRGLSTF.

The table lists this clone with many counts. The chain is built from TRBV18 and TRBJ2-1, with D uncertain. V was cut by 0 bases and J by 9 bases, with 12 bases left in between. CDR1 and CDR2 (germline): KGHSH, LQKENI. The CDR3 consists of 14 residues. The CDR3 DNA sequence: TGTGCCAGCTCACCACCGGAGACTTCGGTTGAGCAGTTCTTC. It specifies CASSPPETSVEQFF.

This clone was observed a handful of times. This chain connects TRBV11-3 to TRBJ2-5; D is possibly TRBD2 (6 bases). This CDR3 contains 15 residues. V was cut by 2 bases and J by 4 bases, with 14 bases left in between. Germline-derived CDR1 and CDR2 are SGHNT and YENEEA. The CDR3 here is CASSLSVRAGETQYF. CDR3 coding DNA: TGTGCCAGCAGCTTAAGCGTAAGAGCGGGAGAGACCCAGTACTTC.

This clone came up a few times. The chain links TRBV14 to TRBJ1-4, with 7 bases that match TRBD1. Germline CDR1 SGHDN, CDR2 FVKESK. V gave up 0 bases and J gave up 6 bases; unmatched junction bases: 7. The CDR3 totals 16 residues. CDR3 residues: CASSQDQTGLDEKLFF. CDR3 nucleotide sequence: TGTGCCAGCAGCCAAGATCAGACAGGGCTGGATGAAAAACTGTTTTTT.

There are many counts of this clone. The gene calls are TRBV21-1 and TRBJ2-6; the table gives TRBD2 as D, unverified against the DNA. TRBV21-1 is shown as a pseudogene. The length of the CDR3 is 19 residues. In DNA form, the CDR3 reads TGTGCCAGCAGCATGCTTCTAGCGGGAGGTTCCTCTGGGGCCAACGTCCTGACTTTC. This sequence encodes CASSMLLAGGSSGANVLTF.

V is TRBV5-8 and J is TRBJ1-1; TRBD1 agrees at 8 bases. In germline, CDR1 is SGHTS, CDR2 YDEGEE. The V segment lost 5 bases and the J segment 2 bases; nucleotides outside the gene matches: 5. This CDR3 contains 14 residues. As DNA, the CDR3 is TGTGCCAGCAGGAAGGACAGGGCTAACACTGAAGCTTTCTTT. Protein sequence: CASRKDRANTEAFF. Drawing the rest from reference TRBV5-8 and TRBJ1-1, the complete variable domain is EAGVTQSPTHLIKTRGQQATLRCSPISGHTSVYWYQQALGLGLQFLLWYDEGEERNRGNFPPRFSGRQFPNYSSELNVNALELEDSALYLCASRKDRANTEAFFGQGTRLTVV.

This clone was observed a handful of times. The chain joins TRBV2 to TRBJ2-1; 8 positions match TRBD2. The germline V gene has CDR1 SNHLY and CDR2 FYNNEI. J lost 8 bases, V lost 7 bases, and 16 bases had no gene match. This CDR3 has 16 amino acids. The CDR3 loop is CASKGFDSGTRDEQFF. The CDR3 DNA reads TGTGCCAGCAAGGGGTTTGATAGCGGGACTCGGGATGAGCAGTTCTTC.

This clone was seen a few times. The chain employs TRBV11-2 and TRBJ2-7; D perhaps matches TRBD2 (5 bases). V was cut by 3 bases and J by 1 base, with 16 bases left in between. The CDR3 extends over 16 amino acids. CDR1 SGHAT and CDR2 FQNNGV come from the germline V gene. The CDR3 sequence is CASSFDAPGKSYEQYF. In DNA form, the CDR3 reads TGTGCCAGCAGCTTTGATGCCCCGGGAAAATCCTACGAGCAGTACTTC.

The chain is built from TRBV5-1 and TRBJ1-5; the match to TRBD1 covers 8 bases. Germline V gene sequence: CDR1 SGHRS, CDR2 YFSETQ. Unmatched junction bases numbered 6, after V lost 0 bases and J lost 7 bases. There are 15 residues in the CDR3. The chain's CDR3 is CASSLAGQGHQPQHF. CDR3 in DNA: TGCGCCAGCAGCTTGGCAGGACAGGGTCACCAGCCCCAGCATTTT.